The T cell receptor (beta chain) under discussion was sequenced for a study of Ad26.COV2.S vaccination and SARS-CoV-2 variants. Study details: It was the COV1001 Ad26.COV2.S trial arm that included the donor. Administration of Ad26.COV2.S was intramuscular, either once or twice 56 days apart.

As to treatment: roughly 19 received Ad26.COV2.S at low or high dose, single or two shots; about 5 received placebo; per-sample allocation not given. The samples date from day 63 after the first vaccine or placebo injection. Sequencing was performed with immunoSEQ multiplex PCR; in TCRdb, only in-frame clones are kept and a portion is missing. The sample lists roughly 680,000 clones; around 92% were seen once. The sequencing here drew on peripheral blood, taken in a trial of Ad26.COV2.S vaccine versus placebo. The clonotype originates from a person aged 18-60 years who received the Ad26.COV2.S COVID-19 vaccine or a placebo.

CDR3 DNA sequence: TGCAGCGCCGGGCCCCAGGGTCAGAACACTGAAGCTTTCTTT. It encodes CSAGPQGQNTEAFF. The chain uses TRBV29-1 and TRBJ1-1, with D possibly TRBD1 on 5 matching bases. The CDR3 contains 14 residues. Germline-derived CDR1 and CDR2 are SQVTM and ANQGSEA. Trimming took off 7 bases at V and 1 base at J, with 16 bases between the two ends.